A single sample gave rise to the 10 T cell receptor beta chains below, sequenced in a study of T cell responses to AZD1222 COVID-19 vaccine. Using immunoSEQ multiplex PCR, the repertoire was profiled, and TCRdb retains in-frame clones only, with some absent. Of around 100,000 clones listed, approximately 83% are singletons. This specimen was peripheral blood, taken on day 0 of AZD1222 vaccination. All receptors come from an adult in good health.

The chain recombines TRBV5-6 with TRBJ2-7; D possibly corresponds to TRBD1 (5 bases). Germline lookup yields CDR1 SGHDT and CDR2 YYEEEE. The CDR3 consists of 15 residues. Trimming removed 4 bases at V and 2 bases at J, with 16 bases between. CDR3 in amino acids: CASSTSTAWAYEQYF. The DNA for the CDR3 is TGTGCCAGCAGCACCTCGACAGCGTGGGCCTACGAGCAGTACTTC. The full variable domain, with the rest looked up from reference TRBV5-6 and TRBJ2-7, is DAGVTQSPTHLIKTRGQQVTLRCSPKSGHDTVSWYQQALGQGPQFIFQYYEEEERQRGNFPDRFSGHQFPNYSSELNVNALLLGDSALYLCASSTSTAWAYEQYFGPGTRLTVT.

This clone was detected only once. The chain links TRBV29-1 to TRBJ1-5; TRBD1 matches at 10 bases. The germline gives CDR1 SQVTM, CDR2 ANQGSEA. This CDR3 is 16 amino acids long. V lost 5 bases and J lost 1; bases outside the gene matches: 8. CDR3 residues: CSVSGTGELSNQPQHF. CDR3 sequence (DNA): TGCAGCGTTTCGGGGACAGGGGAGTTGAGCAATCAGCCCCAGCATTTT.

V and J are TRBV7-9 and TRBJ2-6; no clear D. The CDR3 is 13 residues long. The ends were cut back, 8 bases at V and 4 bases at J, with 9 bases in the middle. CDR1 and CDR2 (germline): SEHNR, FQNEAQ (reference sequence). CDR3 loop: CASGMVGANVLTF. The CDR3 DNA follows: TGTGCCAGCGGCATGGTCGGGGCCAACGTCCTGACTTTC.

CDR3 in DNA: TGTGCCAGCAGTGAAGGAAACACCATATATTTT. It is translated as CASSEGNTIYF. This chain connects TRBV6-4 to TRBJ1-3; unclear D gene. The germline CDR1 and CDR2 sequences are MRHNA and SNTAGT. Trimming removed 3 bases at V and 4 bases at J, with 1 base between. The CDR3 runs to 11 residues.

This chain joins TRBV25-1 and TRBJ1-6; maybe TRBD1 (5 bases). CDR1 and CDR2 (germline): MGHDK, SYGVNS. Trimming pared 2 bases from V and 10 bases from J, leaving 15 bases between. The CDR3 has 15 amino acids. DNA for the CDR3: TGTGCCAGCAGTGAACCCACAGGCTTCTACTCACCCCTCCACTTT. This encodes CASSEPTGFYSPLHF.

The CDR3 DNA sequence: TGTGCCAGCAGCCAAGGATGGGACTCCTATGGCTACACCTTC. It yields the protein CASSQGWDSYGYTF. J is TRBJ1-2 and V is TRBV3-1 (or the pseudogene TRBV3-2), with a tentative D call TRBD1 (5 bases). Germline assignment: CDR1 LGHDT and CDR2 YNNKEL (reference sequence). This CDR3 has 14 amino acids. V shed 1 base and J shed 4 bases, with 10 bases lying between them.

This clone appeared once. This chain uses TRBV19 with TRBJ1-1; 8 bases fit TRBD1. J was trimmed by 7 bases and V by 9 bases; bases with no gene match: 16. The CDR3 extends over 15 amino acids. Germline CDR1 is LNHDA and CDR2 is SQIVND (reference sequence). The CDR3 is CASSPIGQGDIEAFF. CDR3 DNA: TGTGCCAGCTCACCGATTGGACAGGGAGATATTGAAGCTTTCTTT.

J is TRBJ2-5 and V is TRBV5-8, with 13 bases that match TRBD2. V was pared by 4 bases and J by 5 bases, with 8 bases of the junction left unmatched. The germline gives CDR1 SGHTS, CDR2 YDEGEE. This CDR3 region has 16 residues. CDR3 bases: TGTGCCAGCAGCCTCCAATGGACTAGCGGGAGTGAGACCCAGTACTTC. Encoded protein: CASSLQWTSGSETQYF.

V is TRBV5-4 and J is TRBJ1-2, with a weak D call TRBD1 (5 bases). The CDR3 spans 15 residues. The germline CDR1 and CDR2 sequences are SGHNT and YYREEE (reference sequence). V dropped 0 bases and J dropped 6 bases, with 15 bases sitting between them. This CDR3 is CASSLDFQGLHGYTF. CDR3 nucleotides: TGTGCCAGCAGCTTGGATTTCCAGGGCTTACATGGCTACACCTTC.

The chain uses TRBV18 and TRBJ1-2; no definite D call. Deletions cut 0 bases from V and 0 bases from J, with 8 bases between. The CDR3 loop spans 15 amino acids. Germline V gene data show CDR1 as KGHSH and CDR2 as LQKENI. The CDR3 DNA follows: TGTGCCAGCTCACCACCTTCCGGGGCTAACTATGGCTACACCTTC. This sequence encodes CASSPPSGANYGYTF.